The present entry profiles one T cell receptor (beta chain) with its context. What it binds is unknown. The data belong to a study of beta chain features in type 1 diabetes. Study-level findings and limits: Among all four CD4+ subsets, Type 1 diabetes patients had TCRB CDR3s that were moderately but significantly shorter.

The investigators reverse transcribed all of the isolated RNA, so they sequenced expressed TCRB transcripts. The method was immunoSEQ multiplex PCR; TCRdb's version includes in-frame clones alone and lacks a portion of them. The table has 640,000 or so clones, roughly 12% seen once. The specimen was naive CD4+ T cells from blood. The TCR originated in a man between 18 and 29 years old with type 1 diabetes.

The CDR3 nucleotides are TGTGCCAGCAGCTTGGCTTTGCAGGGTTCTGGGGCCAACGTCCTGACTTTC. Protein product: CASSLALQGSGANVLTF. V usage is TRBV5-4 and J usage is TRBJ2-6; perhaps TRBD1 as D (5 bases). The CDR3 loop spans 17 amino acids. The V gene lost 0 bases and the J gene lost 1 base, with 11 bases spanning the gap. CDR1 SGHNT and CDR2 YYREEE come from the germline V gene (reference sequence).